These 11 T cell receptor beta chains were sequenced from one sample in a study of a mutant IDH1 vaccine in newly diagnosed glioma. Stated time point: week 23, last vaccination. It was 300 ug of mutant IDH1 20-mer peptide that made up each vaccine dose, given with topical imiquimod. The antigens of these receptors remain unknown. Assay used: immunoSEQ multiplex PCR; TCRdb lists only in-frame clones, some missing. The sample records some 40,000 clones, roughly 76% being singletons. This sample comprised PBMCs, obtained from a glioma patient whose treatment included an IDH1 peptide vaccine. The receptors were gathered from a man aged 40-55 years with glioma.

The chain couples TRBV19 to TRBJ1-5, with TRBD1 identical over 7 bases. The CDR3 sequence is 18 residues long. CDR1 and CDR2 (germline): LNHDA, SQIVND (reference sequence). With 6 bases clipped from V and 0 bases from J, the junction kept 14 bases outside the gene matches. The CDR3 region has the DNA TGTGCCAGTAGACGACGACCCGACAGGGTGGATAGCAATCAGCCCCAGCATTTT. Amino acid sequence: CASRRRPDRVDSNQPQHF.

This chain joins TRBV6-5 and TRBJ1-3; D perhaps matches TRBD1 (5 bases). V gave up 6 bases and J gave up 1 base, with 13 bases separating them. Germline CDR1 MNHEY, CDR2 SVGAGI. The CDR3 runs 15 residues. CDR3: CASSPSGGSGNTIYF. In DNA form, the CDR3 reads TGTGCCAGCAGCCCATCTGGGGGGTCTGGAAACACCATATATTTT.

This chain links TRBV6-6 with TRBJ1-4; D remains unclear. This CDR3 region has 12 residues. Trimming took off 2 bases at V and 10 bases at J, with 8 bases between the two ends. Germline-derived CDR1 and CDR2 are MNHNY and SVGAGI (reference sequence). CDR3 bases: TGTGCCAGCAGTTACCTTGGCGGAAAACTGTTTTTT. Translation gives CASSYLGGKLFF.

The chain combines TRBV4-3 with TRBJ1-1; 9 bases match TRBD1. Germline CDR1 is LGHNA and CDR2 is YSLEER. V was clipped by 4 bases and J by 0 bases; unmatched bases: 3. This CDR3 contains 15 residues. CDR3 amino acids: CASSRGQGLNTEAFF. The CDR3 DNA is TGCGCCAGCAGCCGGGGACAGGGCTTGAACACTGAAGCTTTCTTT.

CDR3 loop: CASTDRLSTEAFF. Here the CDR3 DNA reads TGTGCCAGCACCGACAGGCTTTCCACTGAAGCTTTCTTT. The chain carries TRBV6-6 and TRBJ1-1, with D perhaps matching TRBD1 (6 bases). Trimming shortened V by 7 bases and J by 4 bases, and 13 bases separated the two germline ends. Germline loops: CDR1 MNHNY, CDR2 SVGAGI (reference sequence). This CDR3 spans 13 amino acids.

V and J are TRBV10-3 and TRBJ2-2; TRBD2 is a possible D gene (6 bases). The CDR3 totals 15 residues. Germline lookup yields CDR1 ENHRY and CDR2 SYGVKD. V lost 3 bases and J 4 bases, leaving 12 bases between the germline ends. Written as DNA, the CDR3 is TGTGCCATCAGTGATGCGGGGACCGGCACCGGGGAGCTGTTTTTT. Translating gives CAISDAGTGTGELFF.

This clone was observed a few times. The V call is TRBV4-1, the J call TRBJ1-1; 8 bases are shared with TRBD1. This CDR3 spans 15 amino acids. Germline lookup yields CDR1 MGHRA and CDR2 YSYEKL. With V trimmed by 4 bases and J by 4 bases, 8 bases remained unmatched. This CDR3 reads CASSLDQGASTEAFF. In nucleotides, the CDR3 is TGCGCCAGCAGCCTCGACCAGGGGGCGAGCACTGAAGCTTTCTTT.

CDR3 residues: CASSATGTGLLNTEAFF. CDR3 coding DNA: TGTGCCAGCAGTGCAACCGGGACAGGTCTCCTGAACACTGAAGCTTTCTTT. The chain employs TRBV6-1 and TRBJ1-1; 8 nucleotides match TRBD1. J was trimmed by 0 bases and V by 4 bases; bases with no gene match: 10. CDR3 length: 17 residues. The germline V gene encodes CDR1 MNHNS and CDR2 SASEGT.

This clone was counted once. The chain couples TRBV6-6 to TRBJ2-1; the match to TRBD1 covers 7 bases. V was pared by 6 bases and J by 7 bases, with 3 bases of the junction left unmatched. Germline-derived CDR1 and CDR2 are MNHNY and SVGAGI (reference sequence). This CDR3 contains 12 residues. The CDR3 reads CASSLTGNEQFF. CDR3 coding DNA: TGTGCCAGCAGCCTGACAGGGAATGAGCAGTTCTTC.

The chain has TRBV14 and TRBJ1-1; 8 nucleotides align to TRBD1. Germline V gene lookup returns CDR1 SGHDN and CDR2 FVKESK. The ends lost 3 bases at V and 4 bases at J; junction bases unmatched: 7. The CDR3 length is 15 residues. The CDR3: CASSQSQGARTEAFF. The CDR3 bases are TGTGCCAGCAGCCAGTCCCAGGGGGCTCGCACTGAAGCTTTCTTT. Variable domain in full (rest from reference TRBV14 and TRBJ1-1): EAGVTQFPSHSVIEKGQTVTLRCDPISGHDNLYWYRRVMGKEIKFLLHFVKESKQDESGMPNNRFLAERTGGTYSTLKVQPAELEDSGVYFCASSQSQGARTEAFFGQGTRLTVV.

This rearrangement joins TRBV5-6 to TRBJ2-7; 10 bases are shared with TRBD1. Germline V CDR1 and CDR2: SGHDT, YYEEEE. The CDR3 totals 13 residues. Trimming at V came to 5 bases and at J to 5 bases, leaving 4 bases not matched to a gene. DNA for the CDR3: TGTGCCAGCAGTGGACAGGGGGTCCACGAGCAGTACTTC. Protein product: CASSGQGVHEQYF.